These T cell receptor beta chains were read from a single sample in a study of radiotherapy plus CTLA-4 blockade in lung cancer. Only in-frame clones appear in the TCRdb table, and some are missing; sequencing was by immunoSEQ multiplex PCR. The table records 100,000 or so clones, around 83% of them present only once. The input for sequencing was peripheral blood, taken from a patient treated with radiotherapy plus ipilimumab. These receptors came from a human donor with non-small cell lung cancer that progressed on radiotherapy plus ipilimumab. Both conserved end residues are part of each CDR3. A D gene is named only where the DNA matches it firmly. Clone size is stated in some rows and not others, as once, few, many or a class when expanded.

abundance | j_gene | d_gene | v_gene | CDR3aa | CDR3nt
. | TRBJ2-5 | . | TRBV4-1 | CASSQALKETQYF | TGCGCCAGCAGCCAAGCATTGAAAGAGACCCAGTACTTC
once | TRBJ1-2 | . | TRBV20-1 | CSATTGGYTF | TGCAGTGCTACAACCGGTGGCTACACCTTC
. | TRBJ2-3 | . | TRBV4-1 | CASSLFRTDRQDTQYF | TGCGCCAGCAGCCTGTTCCGGACAGATCGTCAAGATACGCAGTATTTT
few | TRBJ1-3 | TRBD1 | TRBV18 | CASSPPDRVSGNTIYF | TGTGCCAGCTCACCACCAGACAGGGTCTCTGGAAACACCATATATTTT
once | TRBJ1-2 | . | TRBV4-2 | CASSQEWGSSYGYTF | TGTGCCAGCAGCCAAGAATGGGGGAGTAGTTATGGCTACACCTTC
. | TRBJ2-1 | TRBD1 | TRBV27 | CASSWTPHTGGEQFF | TGTGCCAGCAGTTGGACGCCGCATACAGGGGGTGAGCAGTTCTTC
medium-sized | TRBJ1-1 | . | TRBV30 | CAWSVGLNTEAFF | TGTGCCTGGAGTGTAGGGCTAAACACTGAAGCTTTCTTT
. | TRBJ2-2 | . | TRBV1 | CTSSQGFDTRQTGELFF | TGCACCAGCAGCCAAGGATTTGACACGCGTCAGACCGGGGAGCTGTTTTTT
. | TRBJ1-4 | . | TRBV7-8 | CASSPRSGGPNEKLFF | TGTGCCAGCAGCCCGAGGTCTGGGGGGCCGAATGAAAAACTGTTTTTT
. | TRBJ2-7 | TRBD1 | TRBV5-1 | CASSPGTGSYEQYF | TGCGCCAGCAGTCCCGGGACAGGGAGTTACGAGCAGTACTTC
. | TRBJ2-3 | . | TRBV9 | CASSVSTMTDTQYF | TGTGCCAGCAGCGTTTCTACTATGACAGATACGCAGTATTTT
. | TRBJ1-1 | . | TRBV28 | CASSTPGAENTEAFF | TGTGCCAGCAGCACCCCGGGAGCCGAGAACACTGAAGCTTTCTTT
few | TRBJ1-4 | TRBD1 | TRBV2 | CASSGRTGGEKLFF | TGTGCCAGCAGTGGACGGACAGGTGGCGAAAAACTGTTTTTT
. | TRBJ1-5 | . | TRBV6-6 | CASSYVAGLINQPQHF | TGTGCCAGCAGTTACGTCGCAGGGCTTATCAATCAGCCCCAGCATTTT
. | TRBJ2-3 | TRBD1 | TRBV5-6 | CASSSGQGYTDTQYF | TGTGCCAGCAGCTCCGGACAGGGCTACACAGATACGCAGTATTTT
. | TRBJ1-1 | . | TRBV19 | CASSIDGVGKAFF | TGTGCCAGTAGTATAGACGGCGTGGGCAAAGCTTTCTTT